This T cell receptor beta chain is drawn from a study of a mutant IDH1 vaccine in newly diagnosed glioma. About the research overall: Vaccination started 4-6 weeks after radiotherapy alone, or with temozolomide cycles. General study findings and limits: Immune responses induced by vaccination arose in under 95% of the patients.

The junction had 4 bases not matched to a gene; V was cut back by 5 bases and J by 4 bases. CDR1 and CDR2 (germline): MGHDK, SYGVNS. CDR3 length equals 13 residues. Clones were sequenced by immunoSEQ multiplex PCR, and TCRdb holds only the in-frame ones, with some missing. Seen here are around 49,000 clones, around 80% observed once, and the top ten hold approximately 5.2%. About this clone itself: What it binds is not known.

Described time point: week 5, during vaccination. With topical imiquimod, each dose of the vaccine consisted of 300 ug of mutant IDH1 20-mer peptide. Donors had new IDH1-mutant astrocytomas of WHO grade 3 or 4 (ATRX-lost). Specimen: PBMCs, collected from a glioma patient whose treatment included an IDH1 peptide vaccine. The receptor was isolated from a man in his fifties or sixties with glioma. The V call is TRBV25-1, the J call TRBJ2-7; 8 bases line up with TRBD1. Written as DNA, the CDR3 is TGTGCCAGCAGTCCCCGGACAGGGTACGAGCAGTACTTC. It yields the protein CASSPRTGYEQYF.